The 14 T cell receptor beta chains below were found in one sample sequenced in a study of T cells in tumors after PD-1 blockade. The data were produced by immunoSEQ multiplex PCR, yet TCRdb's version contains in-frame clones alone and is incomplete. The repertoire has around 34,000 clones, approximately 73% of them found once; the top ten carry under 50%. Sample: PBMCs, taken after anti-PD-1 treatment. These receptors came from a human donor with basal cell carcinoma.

The CDR3 sequence is CASTSKGASGEAFF. CDR3 nucleotides: TGTGCCAGCACCTCAAAGGGGGCGTCCGGTGAAGCTTTCTTT. The chain combines TRBV6-6 with TRBJ1-1, with 7 bases fitting TRBD1. CDR1 MNHNY and CDR2 SVGAGI come from the germline V gene (reference sequence). The CDR3 sequence is 14 residues long. V was pared by 7 bases and J by 7 bases, with 12 bases of the junction left unmatched.

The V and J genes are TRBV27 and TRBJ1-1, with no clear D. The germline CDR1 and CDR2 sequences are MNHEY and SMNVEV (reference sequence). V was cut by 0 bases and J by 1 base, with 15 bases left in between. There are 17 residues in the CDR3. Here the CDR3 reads CASSLSPRPWRNTEAFF. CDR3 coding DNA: TGTGCCAGCAGTTTATCCCCGCGCCCTTGGCGGAACACTGAAGCTTTCTTT.

CDR3 region: CASGPSGTAGNQPQHF. Written as DNA, the CDR3 is TGTGCTAGTGGCCCCTCCGGGACAGCGGGCAATCAGCCCCAGCATTTT. The chain uses TRBV12-5 and TRBJ1-5, with 7 bases identical to TRBD1. Looked up from germline, CDR1 is LGHNT and CDR2 is FRNRAP. V shed 6 bases and J 2 bases; nucleotides not matched to a gene: 10. This CDR3 has 16 residues.

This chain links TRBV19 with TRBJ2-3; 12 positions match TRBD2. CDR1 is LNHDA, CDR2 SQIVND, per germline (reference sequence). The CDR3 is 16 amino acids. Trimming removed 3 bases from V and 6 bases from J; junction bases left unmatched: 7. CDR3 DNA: TGTGCCAGTAGTATCGGACTAGCGGGACTGGGGGATACGCAGTATTTT. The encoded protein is CASSIGLAGLGDTQYF.

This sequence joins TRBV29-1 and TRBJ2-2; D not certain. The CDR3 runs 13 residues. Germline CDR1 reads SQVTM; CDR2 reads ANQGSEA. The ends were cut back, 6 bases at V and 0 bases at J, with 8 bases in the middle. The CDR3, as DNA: TGCAGCGTCGCATACCCGAACACCGGGGAGCTGTTTTTT. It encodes CSVAYPNTGELFF.

The chain's CDR3 is CASSLSTLGGGQETQYF. CDR3 DNA sequence: TGCGCCAGCAGCTTATCTACCCTCGGGGGGGGGCAAGAGACCCAGTACTTC. The gene calls are TRBV5-1 and TRBJ2-5; 8 nucleotides line up with TRBD2. Germline loops: CDR1 SGHRS, CDR2 YFSETQ. The trim removed 2 bases at V and 2 bases at J, leaving 11 bases unmatched. The length of the CDR3 is 17 residues.

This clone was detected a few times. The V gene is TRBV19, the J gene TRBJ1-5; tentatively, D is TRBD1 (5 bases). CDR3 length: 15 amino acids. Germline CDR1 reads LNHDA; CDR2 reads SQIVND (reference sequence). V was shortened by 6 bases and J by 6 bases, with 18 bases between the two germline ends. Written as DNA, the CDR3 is TGTGCCAGTAGATCGTTGGACAAGGGCATTCAGCCCCAGCATTTT. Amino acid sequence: CASRSLDKGIQPQHF. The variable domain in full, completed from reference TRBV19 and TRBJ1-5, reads DGGITQSPKYLFRKEGQNVTLSCEQNLNHDAMYWYRQDPGQGLRLIYYSQIVNDFQKGDIAEGYSVSREKKESFPLTVTSAQKNPTAFYLCASRSLDKGIQPQHFGDGTRLSIL.

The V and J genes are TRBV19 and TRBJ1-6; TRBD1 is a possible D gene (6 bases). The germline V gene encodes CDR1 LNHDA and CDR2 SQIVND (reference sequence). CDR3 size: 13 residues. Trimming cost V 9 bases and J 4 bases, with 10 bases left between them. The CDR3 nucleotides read TGTGCCAGCCGGGACACGTATAATTCACCCCTCCACTTT. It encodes CASRDTYNSPLHF.

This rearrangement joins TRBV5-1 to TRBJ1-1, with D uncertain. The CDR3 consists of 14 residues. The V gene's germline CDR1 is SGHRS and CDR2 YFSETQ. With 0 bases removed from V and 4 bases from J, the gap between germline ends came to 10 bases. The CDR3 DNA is TGCGCCAGCAGCTTGGTTAGGGAGGGCACTGAAGCTTTCTTT. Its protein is CASSLVREGTEAFF.

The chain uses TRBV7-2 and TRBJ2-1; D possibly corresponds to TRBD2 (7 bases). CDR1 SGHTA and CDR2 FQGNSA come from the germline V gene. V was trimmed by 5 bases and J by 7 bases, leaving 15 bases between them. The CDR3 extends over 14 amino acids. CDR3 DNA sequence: TGTGCCAGCAGCGACGGACAGCGGGGAAATGAGCAGTTCTTC. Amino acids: CASSDGQRGNEQFF.

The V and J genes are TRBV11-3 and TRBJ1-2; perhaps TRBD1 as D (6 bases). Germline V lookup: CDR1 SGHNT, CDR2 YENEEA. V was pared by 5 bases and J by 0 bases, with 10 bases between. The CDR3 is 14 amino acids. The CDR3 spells CASSTGITNYGYTF. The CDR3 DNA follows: TGTGCCAGCAGCACAGGGATCACTAACTATGGCTACACCTTC.

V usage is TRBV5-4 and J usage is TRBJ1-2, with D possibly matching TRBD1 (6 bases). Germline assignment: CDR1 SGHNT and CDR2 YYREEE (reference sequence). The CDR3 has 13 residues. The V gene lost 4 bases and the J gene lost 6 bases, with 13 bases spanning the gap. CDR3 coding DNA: TGTGCCAGCAGCCCGGACAGTTGGGATGGCTACACCTTC. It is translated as CASSPDSWDGYTF.

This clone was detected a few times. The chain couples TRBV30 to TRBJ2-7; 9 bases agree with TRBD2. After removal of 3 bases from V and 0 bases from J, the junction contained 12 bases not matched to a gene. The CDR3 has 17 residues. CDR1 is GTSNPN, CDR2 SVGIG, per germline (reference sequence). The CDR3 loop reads CAWSQLTPSGASYEQYF. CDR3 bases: TGTGCCTGGAGCCAACTCACCCCTAGCGGGGCCTCCTACGAGCAGTACTTC.

This CDR3 reads CASSTERREGAYEQYF. The CDR3 DNA reads as TGTGCCAGCAGTACCGAACGGCGGGAGGGGGCCTACGAGCAGTACTTC. The V and J genes are TRBV6-2 or TRBV6-3 and TRBJ2-7; TRBD2 agrees at 9 bases. The V segment lost 5 bases and the J segment 2 bases; nucleotides outside the gene matches: 10. Germline lookup yields CDR1 MNHEY and CDR2 SVGEGT. The CDR3 runs 16 residues.